The text below deals with one T cell receptor (beta chain). These data come from a study of blood T cell repertoires in COVID-19. Study overall: Donors in the United States, Italy and Spain gave samples during acute or convalescent COVID-19. PBMCs, B-cell-depleted T cells, or T cells were the source of the cDNA or gDNA that made up the material.

V lost 4 bases and J lost 8; bases outside the gene matches: 10. CDR3 length: 15 amino acids. The germline V gene has CDR1 KGHSH and CDR2 LQKENI. Per the original methods: Amplification with reference gene primers provided the estimates of nucleated cell counts. Clones were read by immunoSEQ multiplex PCR, and TCRdb kept only the in-frame ones, dropping some. V and J calls and clone size come straight from that table; D and trimming were deduced from the DNA. The sample consists of fewer than 300,000 clones, about 86% of them appearing once. Patients at the Seattle site were enrolled during active infection and followed longitudinally.

The chain couples TRBV18 to TRBJ1-1; 10 bases line up with TRBD1. Sequenced input: peripheral blood. This clonotype originated in a woman in her thirties with COVID-19, enrolled during active disease. The CDR3 spells CASSQTTGGRGEAFF. CDR3 sequence (DNA): TGTGCCAGCTCACAGACGACAGGGGGCAGAGGCGAAGCTTTCTTT.